This entry describes one TCR beta chain. The antigen is not known. These data originate in a study of cytotoxic CD8 clonotypes in ibrutinib-treated CLL. Whole-study findings and limits: Sampling times differed between sustained-remission and progressing patients. At baseline, clonality was higher than in age-matched healthy donors and correlated with CD8+ counts. Clonality increased at ibrutinib response and stayed stable in sustained remission. At progression, however, it fell back toward baseline. Public clonotypes were uncommon and contracted or stayed stable on treatment.

Using immunoSEQ multiplex PCR, the repertoire was profiled, and TCRdb retains in-frame clones only, with some absent. The sample has some 150,000 clones, roughly 77% seen once; the top ten hold around 30%. The junction had 2 bases not matched to a gene; V was cut back by 0 bases and J by 2 bases. CDR1 is SQVTM and CDR2 is ANQGSEA in the germline V gene. The CDR3 length is 14 residues. The V gene is TRBV29-1, the J gene TRBJ1-2; 8 nucleotides align to TRBD1. The receptor was derived from a human donor with chronic lymphocytic leukemia. Sequencing used PBMCs, obtained after 12 months of ibrutinib treatment. The CDR3 DNA is TGCAGCGTTGAAGATCAGGGGGCCAACTATGGCTACACCTTC. It encodes CSVEDQGANYGYTF.